The 20 T cell receptor beta chains below all came from one sample that was sequenced in a study of blood T cell repertoires in COVID-19. The assay was immunoSEQ multiplex PCR, and TCRdb's table has in-frame clones only and misses some. The sample contains 450,000 to 500,000 clones, about nine tenths of which appear only once. Sequenced: PBMCs or T cells enriched from blood (not recorded which). The receptors come from a woman between 18 and 29 years old who had recovered from COVID-19.

The chain links TRBV19 to TRBJ1-2; D uncertain. This CDR3 is built from 13 residues. Trimming removed 6 bases at V and 0 bases at J, with 8 bases between. CDR1 and CDR2 from the germline V gene are LNHDA and SQIVND (reference sequence). The CDR3 region is CASRYRANYGYTF. The CDR3 coding sequence is TGTGCCAGTAGGTATCGGGCTAACTATGGCTACACCTTC.

The chain uses TRBV21-1 and TRBJ1-3. TRBV21-1 is a recognized pseudogene. The CDR3 sequence is 16 residues long. DNA for the CDR3: TGTGCCAGCGTCCTACGGGGGAATCAGTCGGGAAACACCATATATTTT. Translated: CASVLRGNQSGNTIYF.

The chain has TRBV7-3 and TRBJ2-1; D gene ambiguous. Germline CDR1 is SGHTA and CDR2 is FQGTGA. CDR3 length: 14 amino acids. V lost 2 bases, J lost 1 base, and 6 bases lay in between. The CDR3 reads CASSLSESYNEQFF. In DNA, the CDR3 is TGTGCCAGCAGCTTATCGGAGTCCTACAATGAGCAGTTCTTC.

The V call is TRBV10-3, the J call TRBJ1-2; D not resolved. V was cut by 0 bases and J by 8 bases, with 10 bases left in between. CDR1 and CDR2 (germline): ENHRY, SYGVKD. This CDR3 spans 13 amino acids. The CDR3 nucleotides read TGTGCCATCAGTGAGTCGAGGGAGTACGGCTACACCTTC. This translates into CAISESREYGYTF.

V usage is TRBV29-1 and J usage is TRBJ1-1; TRBD1 matches 8 bases. The CDR3 extends over 13 amino acids. Per the germline V gene, CDR1 is SQVTM and CDR2 is ANQGSEA. The trim removed 8 bases at V and 0 bases at J, leaving 5 bases unmatched. CDR3 nucleotide sequence: TGCAGCTCACAGGGGGAACTGAACACTGAAGCTTTCTTT. It translates to CSSQGELNTEAFF.

This clone occurred a few times. CDR3 region: CASSLRRLAGVTDTQYF. CDR3 nucleotides: TGCGCCAGCAGCCTACGCCGACTAGCGGGGGTCACAGATACGCAGTATTTT. The V gene is TRBV4-1, the J gene TRBJ2-3, with TRBD2 matching 12 bases. Germline lookup yields CDR1 MGHRA and CDR2 YSYEKL. The length of the CDR3 is 17 residues. After removal of 4 bases from V and 2 bases from J, the junction contained 7 bases not matched to a gene.

This chain uses TRBV7-9 with TRBJ2-3; D remains ambiguous. Germline CDR1 is SEHNR and CDR2 is FQNEAQ (reference sequence). With 3 bases removed from V and 5 bases from J, the gap between germline ends came to 9 bases. This CDR3 spans 13 amino acids. The CDR3 spells CASSFLERDTQYF. CDR3 in DNA: TGTGCCAGCAGCTTTCTAGAGCGAGATACGCAGTATTTT.

This chain uses TRBV19 with TRBJ2-3, with D maybe TRBD1 (5 bases). The CDR3 runs to 13 residues. V lost 6 bases to trimming and J lost 5 bases, with 12 bases between them. CDR1 is LNHDA and CDR2 is SQIVND in the germline V gene (reference sequence). The CDR3 here is CASSPGRGDTQYF. The CDR3 DNA reads as TGTGCCAGTAGCCCAGGGCGCGGAGATACGCAGTATTTT.

This chain links TRBV5-8 with TRBJ1-5; no definite D call. The CDR3 consists of 17 residues. V lost 4 bases and J lost 2, with 19 bases in between. Germline V lookup: CDR1 SGHTS, CDR2 YDEGEE. CDR3 sequence: CASSLRERVVGNQPQHF. The CDR3 nucleotides read TGTGCCAGCAGCCTTCGGGAGAGGGTAGTCGGCAATCAGCCCCAGCATTTT.

The rearrangement uses TRBV29-1 and TRBJ1-1; 9 nucleotides line up with TRBD1. Germline V gene data show CDR1 as SQVTM and CDR2 as ANQGSEA. CDR3 length: 14 residues. The V and J ends lost 7 bases and 3 bases, in that order; junction bases with no gene match: 9. The CDR3, as DNA: TGCAGCGCCCGAAAACAGGGGGCGGACACTGAAGCTTTCTTT. Its translation is CSARKQGADTEAFF.

The chain employs TRBV6-6 and TRBJ1-5; 7 nucleotides agree with TRBD1. This CDR3 spans 16 amino acids. The ends lost 4 bases at V and 3 bases at J; junction bases unmatched: 9. The germline V gene encodes CDR1 MNHNY and CDR2 SVGAGI (reference sequence). CDR3: CASSSSPGQTNQPQHF. The DNA for the CDR3 is TGTGCCAGCAGTTCGTCCCCGGGACAGACCAATCAGCCCCAGCATTTT.

The sample holds one count of this clone. This chain joins TRBV11-2 and TRBJ2-7; 9 bases match TRBD1. After removal of 1 base from V and 6 bases from J, the junction contained 4 bases not matched to a gene. The CDR3 runs to 14 residues. Germline loops: CDR1 SGHAT, CDR2 FQNNGV. For the CDR3, the DNA is TGTGCCAGCAGCTTAGGGGACAGGGCCGGCGAGCAGTACTTC. It is translated as CASSLGDRAGEQYF.

This chain uses TRBV4-1 with TRBJ1-1; D uncertain. Germline loops: CDR1 MGHRA, CDR2 YSYEKL. V dropped 1 base and J dropped 5 bases, with 14 bases sitting between them. The CDR3 totals 15 residues. Here the CDR3 DNA reads TGCGCCAGCAGCCAAGTCCTCGGGGTGGGGACTGAAGCTTTCTTT. This translates into CASSQVLGVGTEAFF.

The chain uses TRBV6-5 and TRBJ2-1, with TRBD2 identical over 7 bases. The CDR3 is 16 amino acids. Trimming removed 0 bases from V and 10 bases from J; junction bases left unmatched: 12. In germline, CDR1 is MNHEY, CDR2 SVGAGI. The CDR3 sequence is CASSYSSSGTLREQFF. The CDR3 region has the DNA TGTGCCAGCAGTTACTCGTCCAGCGGGACCCTCAGGGAGCAGTTCTTC.

This clone showed up just once. V is TRBV5-1 and J is TRBJ2-7; D remains ambiguous. Trimming removed 0 bases at V and 2 bases at J, with 9 bases between. The germline CDR1 and CDR2 sequences are SGHRS and YFSETQ. The CDR3 runs 14 residues. This chain's CDR3 is CASSLDLGTYEQYF. The DNA for the CDR3 is TGCGCCAGCAGCTTGGATCTCGGTACCTACGAGCAGTACTTC.

CDR3 amino acids: CASSHSRGQPQHF. The CDR3 DNA follows: TGTGCCAGCAGCCACTCCAGGGGGCAGCCCCAGCATTTT. The V and J genes are TRBV3-1 (or the pseudogene TRBV3-2) and TRBJ1-5; 7 bases agree with TRBD1. Unmatched junction bases numbered 3, after V lost 3 bases and J lost 7 bases. Germline V lookup: CDR1 LGHDT, CDR2 YNNKEL (reference sequence). The CDR3 consists of 13 residues.

The chain employs TRBV5-1 and TRBJ1-4; 9 bases agree with TRBD1. Trimming at V came to 4 bases and at J to 5 bases, leaving 9 bases not matched to a gene. CDR3 length: 16 amino acids. The germline V gene has CDR1 SGHRS and CDR2 YFSETQ. The CDR3 DNA is TGCGCCAGCAGCCCACAGGGGGCTACTTCAAATGAAAAACTGTTTTTT. Translated, it gives CASSPQGATSNEKLFF.

This chain uses TRBV7-2 with TRBJ1-2, with D unclear. This CDR3 spans 13 amino acids. Germline CDR1 reads SGHTA; CDR2 reads FQGNSA. Trimming removed 5 bases at V and 7 bases at J, with 14 bases between. The CDR3 DNA is TGTGCCAGCAGCCGACCTGGTGAGGGTGGCTACACCTTC. Protein: CASSRPGEGGYTF.

CDR3 loop: CASSLGGTAPSADTQYF. CDR3 nucleotide sequence: TGCGCCAGCAGCCTAGGAGGGACAGCCCCCTCTGCGGATACGCAGTATTTT. The chain couples TRBV5-1 to TRBJ2-3; TRBD1 is a possible D gene (7 bases). The V and J ends lost 4 bases and 6 bases respectively, with 24 bases between them. CDR1 and CDR2 from the germline V gene are SGHRS and YFSETQ. The CDR3 is made up of 17 amino acids.

V usage is TRBV2 and J usage is TRBJ2-7; perhaps TRBD2 as D (6 bases). Germline values: CDR1 SNHLY, CDR2 FYNNEI. Trimming stripped 6 bases from V and 3 bases from J, with 9 bases between. The length of the CDR3 is 12 residues. The DNA of the CDR3 is TGTGCCAGCAGCCGGGGGAGCTACGAGCAGTACTTC. This sequence encodes CASSRGSYEQYF.